One and the same sample provided the 26 T cell receptor beta chains below, sequenced in a study of shared clonotypes between healthy human individuals. Generated by immunoSEQ multiplex PCR, the TCRdb table keeps only in-frame clones and is missing some. The sample records over 1.5 million clones, 95% to 99% being singletons. Sequenced material: naive CD4+ T cells sorted from blood. Subset noted: CD45RA+ positively selected. These receptors came from a man in his thirties or forties in good health.

Remarks on this clone: Different DNA sequences within this sample yield the same CDR3. The genes are TRBV27 and TRBJ2-1; TRBD1 matches 10 bases. This CDR3 contains 14 residues. V was clipped by 1 base and J by 6 bases; unmatched bases: 0. Germline assignment: CDR1 MNHEY and CDR2 SMNVEV (reference sequence). The CDR3 protein is CASSLWDRGNEQFF. Here the CDR3 DNA reads TGTGCCAGCAGTTTATGGGACAGGGGCAATGAGCAGTTCTTC.

The chain carries TRBV27 and TRBJ2-7, with D unclear. The germline V gene has CDR1 MNHEY and CDR2 SMNVEV (reference sequence). The CDR3 length is 14 residues. Deletions cut 5 bases from V and 0 bases from J, with 11 bases between. This chain's CDR3 is CASSPRPSSYEQYF. The CDR3 nucleotides read TGTGCCAGCAGTCCCCGGCCTAGCTCCTACGAGCAGTACTTC.

The chain carries TRBV6-1 and TRBJ1-2, with 8 bases aligning to TRBD1. The trim removed 6 bases at V and 4 bases at J, leaving 4 bases unmatched. Germline V CDR1 and CDR2: MNHNS, SASEGT. The CDR3 consists of 13 residues. The CDR3 protein is CASSDRGVYGYTF. Here the CDR3 DNA reads TGTGCCAGCAGCGACAGGGGAGTCTATGGCTACACCTTC.

This chain uses TRBV7-6 with TRBJ2-1, with D tentatively TRBD2 (6 bases). This CDR3 region has 16 residues. Germline loops: CDR1 SGHVS, CDR2 FNYEAQ. V lost 1 base, J lost 12 bases, and 22 bases lay in between. Here the CDR3 DNA reads TGTGCCAGCAGCTTAGTTAGAGGAGCTCCCGGGAGTGGGCAGTTCTTC. Its protein is CASSLVRGAPGSGQFF.

V is TRBV7-3 and J is TRBJ2-1; 9 bases map to TRBD2. The CDR3 contains 16 residues. Germline CDR1 is SGHTA and CDR2 is FQGTGA. V gave up 6 bases and J gave up 4 bases; unmatched junction bases: 10. The CDR3 loop is CASSLRAGGPYNEQFF. For the CDR3, the DNA is TGTGCCAGCAGTTTACGAGCGGGAGGTCCTTACAATGAGCAGTTCTTC.

V is TRBV5-6 and J is TRBJ2-1; no definite D call. The CDR3 has 15 residues. V was trimmed by 1 base and J by 0 bases, leaving 8 bases between them. Germline loops: CDR1 SGHDT, CDR2 YYEEEE. The CDR3 region has the DNA TGTGCCAGCAGCTTGAAGGGTTCCTCCTACAATGAGCAGTTCTTC. This gives the protein CASSLKGSSYNEQFF.

The chain couples TRBV5-1 to TRBJ2-3; 8 bases map to TRBD1. The junction had 7 bases not matched to a gene; V was cut back by 4 bases and J by 3 bases. The CDR3 totals 15 residues. CDR1 and CDR2 from the germline V gene are SGHRS and YFSETQ. The CDR3 here is CASSSGRGRTDTQYF. The CDR3 nucleotides read TGCGCCAGCAGCAGCGGCAGGGGGCGAACAGATACGCAGTATTTT. The full variable domain, completed using reference TRBV5-1 and TRBJ2-3, is KAGVTQTPRYLIKTRGQQVTLSCSPISGHRSVSWYQQTPGQGLQFLFEYFSETQRNKGNFPGRFSGRQFSNSRSEMNVSTLELGDSALYLCASSSGRGRTDTQYFGPGTRLTVL.

V gene TRBV6-5 combines with J gene TRBJ2-3; TRBD2 might be the D (5 bases). V was clipped by 6 bases and J by 9 bases, with 16 bases between them. The CDR3 is made up of 13 amino acids. Germline V CDR1 and CDR2: MNHEY, SVGAGI. CDR3 in amino acids: CASSTPTRGTQYF. CDR3 sequence (DNA): TGTGCCAGCAGCACCCCCACTAGAGGAACGCAGTATTTT.

This chain links TRBV4-1 with TRBJ2-7, with 7 bases aligning to TRBD2. Germline V gene lookup returns CDR1 MGHRA and CDR2 YSYEKL. The CDR3 contains 13 residues. V was pared by 2 bases and J by 8 bases, with 6 bases of the junction left unmatched. The CDR3 DNA sequence: TGCGCCAGCAGCCAACTCCGCGGGGGTAAGCAGTACTTC. Translated, it gives CASSQLRGGKQYF.

The V gene is TRBV5-4, the J gene TRBJ2-1, with TRBD2 matching 8 bases. V shed 4 bases, J shed 1 base, and the junction held 10 bases outside the gene matches. From germline, CDR1 is SGHNT and CDR2 YYREEE (reference sequence). CDR3 size: 17 residues. This CDR3 reads CASSRAGSGISYNEQFF. Written as DNA, the CDR3 is TGTGCCAGCAGCCGTGCTGGTAGCGGGATTTCCTACAATGAGCAGTTCTTC. Full variable domain (remainder filled in from reference TRBV5-4 and TRBJ2-1): ETGVTQSPTHLIKTRGQQVTLRCSSQSGHNTVSWYQQALGQGPQFIFQYYREEENGRGNFPPRFSGLQFPNYSSELNVNALELDDSALYLCASSRAGSGISYNEQFFGPGTRLTVL.

This chain joins TRBV7-8 and TRBJ2-7; D is ambiguous. Germline V gene lookup returns CDR1 SGHVS and CDR2 FQNEAQ. Trimming removed 1 base at V and 0 bases at J, with 16 bases between. The CDR3 has 17 amino acids. CDR3: CASSLGIPDPSSYEQYF. CDR3 nucleotides: TGTGCCAGCAGCTTAGGTATACCCGATCCAAGCTCCTACGAGCAGTACTTC.

The genes are TRBV10-3 and TRBJ2-3, with D hard to call. Germline CDR1 reads ENHRY; CDR2 reads SYGVKD. V lost 5 bases to trimming and J lost 6 bases, with 9 bases between them. The length of the CDR3 is 12 residues. The CDR3, as DNA: TGTGCCATCAGTATAATGATGGATACGCAGTATTTT. Translating it yields CAISIMMDTQYF.

CDR3 nucleotides: TGTGCCTGGAGCCAAGGGGGGACTCAGTACTTC. Its protein is CAWSQGGTQYF. V usage is TRBV30 and J usage is TRBJ2-7; either TRBD1 or TRBD2 may fit D (6 bases each). CDR3 length: 11 amino acids. The germline CDR1 and CDR2 sequences are GTSNPN and SVGIG (reference sequence). The V end was cut by 3 bases, the J end by 10 bases, with 13 bases between.

A remark on this clone: The same CDR3 also results from other DNA sequences found in this sample. The DNA for the CDR3 is TGTGCCAGCAGCGCCCGGGACTACTCCTACGAGCAGTACTTC. Translation: CASSARDYSYEQYF. The chain carries TRBV9 and TRBJ2-7; 7 positions agree with TRBD2. V lost 3 bases and J lost 0; bases outside the gene matches: 3. Germline-derived CDR1 and CDR2 are SGDLS and YYNGEE. The CDR3 spans 14 residues.

The V gene is TRBV5-1, the J gene TRBJ2-7; either TRBD1 or TRBD2 may fit D (5 bases each). Germline V gene sequence: CDR1 SGHRS, CDR2 YFSETQ. The CDR3 sequence is 14 residues long. V lost 1 base, J lost 4 bases, and 12 bases lay in between. The CDR3 coding sequence is TGCGCCAGCAGCTTGCCGGGGCGGGCTTACGAGCAGTACTTC. Its translation is CASSLPGRAYEQYF.

The rearrangement uses TRBV6-6 and TRBJ2-3; D call uncertain. This CDR3 has 13 residues. The ends were cut back, 9 bases at V and 4 bases at J, with 14 bases in the middle. Germline values: CDR1 MNHNY, CDR2 SVGAGI (reference sequence). Here the CDR3 DNA reads TGTGCCAGTAAGAGAGGCTGGTCAGATACGCAGTATTTT. It encodes CASKRGWSDTQYF.

The V and J genes are TRBV29-1 and TRBJ2-7, with TRBD1 as a possible D gene (6 bases). The CDR3 is made up of 13 amino acids. CDR1 is SQVTM, CDR2 ANQGSEA, per germline. CDR3 sequence reads: CSSSELQGGEQYF. Written as DNA, the CDR3 is TGCAGTTCGTCAGAACTACAGGGCGGGGAGCAGTACTTC.

This sequence joins TRBV27 and TRBJ1-5, with 10 positions matching TRBD1. V lost 7 bases to trimming and J lost 7 bases; unmatched junction nucleotides: 7. CDR1 and CDR2 from the germline V gene are MNHEY and SMNVEV (reference sequence). The CDR3 length is 14 residues. Written as DNA, the CDR3 is TGTGCCAGCAACCGACAGGGGGCCGGGCAGCCCCAGCATTTT. This codes for CASNRQGAGQPQHF.

This chain uses TRBV2 with TRBJ2-1, with TRBD2 identical over 10 bases. V gave up 6 bases and J gave up 2 bases; unmatched junction bases: 4. Germline V gene data show CDR1 as SNHLY and CDR2 as FYNNEI. CDR3 size: 15 residues. The CDR3 here is CASSPLAGTYNEQFF. The CDR3 nucleotides are TGTGCCAGCAGCCCACTAGCGGGGACCTACAATGAGCAGTTCTTC.

The rearrangement uses TRBV25-1 and TRBJ1-4; the D gene is possibly TRBD1 (5 bases). The CDR3 is made up of 15 amino acids. Trimming pared 0 bases from V and 0 bases from J, leaving 5 bases between. Germline CDR1 is MGHDK and CDR2 is SYGVNS. The CDR3 DNA follows: TGTGCCAGCAGTGAATACAGGGCAACTAATGAAAAACTGTTTTTT. Its translation is CASSEYRATNEKLFF.

V usage is TRBV9 and J usage is TRBJ1-4; 7 bases map to TRBD1. The junction had 6 bases not matched to a gene; V was cut back by 3 bases and J by 4 bases. Looked up from germline, CDR1 is SGDLS and CDR2 is YYNGEE. The CDR3 contains 15 residues. The CDR3 loop reads CASSEAGTVNEKLFF. As DNA, the CDR3 is TGTGCCAGCAGCGAAGCCGGGACAGTTAATGAAAAACTGTTTTTT. The variable domain in full, completed from reference TRBV9 and TRBJ1-4, reads DSGVTQTPKHLITATGQRVTLRCSPRSGDLSVYWYQQSLDQGLQFLIQYYNGEERAKGNILERFSAQQFPDLHSELNLSSLELGDSALYFCASSEAGTVNEKLFFGSGTQLSVL.

This chain's CDR3 is CASSLRGGLYNEQFF. The DNA for the CDR3 is TGTGCCAGCAGCTTGCGTGGGGGGCTCTACAATGAGCAGTTCTTC. The rearrangement links TRBV5-8 to TRBJ2-1; the D gene could be TRBD1 or TRBD2 (6 bases each). The V gene's germline CDR1 is SGHTS and CDR2 YDEGEE. Trimming stripped 1 base from V and 3 bases from J, with 11 bases between. The CDR3 has 15 amino acids. Supplemented by reference TRBV5-8 and TRBJ2-1, the full variable domain reads EAGVTQSPTHLIKTRGQQATLRCSPISGHTSVYWYQQALGLGLQFLLWYDEGEERNRGNFPPRFSGRQFPNYSSELNVNALELEDSALYLCASSLRGGLYNEQFFGPGTRLTVL.

The chain uses TRBV5-4 and TRBJ2-7, with D perhaps given as TRBD1 or TRBD2 (5 bases each). The CDR3 is 13 amino acids. Trimming cost V 1 base and J 6 bases, with 11 bases left between them. Germline assignment: CDR1 SGHNT and CDR2 YYREEE (reference sequence). The CDR3 here is CASSLSGHGEQYF. The DNA for the CDR3 is TGTGCCAGCAGCTTGTCGGGGCACGGCGAGCAGTACTTC. Together with reference TRBV5-4 and TRBJ2-7, the CDR3 gives the full variable domain: ETGVTQSPTHLIKTRGQQVTLRCSSQSGHNTVSWYQQALGQGPQFIFQYYREEENGRGNFPPRFSGLQFPNYSSELNVNALELDDSALYLCASSLSGHGEQYFGPGTRLTVT.

The chain links TRBV7-9 to TRBJ2-3; TRBD2 matches 10 bases. The J segment lost 3 bases and the V segment lost 3 bases, leaving 6 bases of the junction unmatched. Germline V gene sequence: CDR1 SEHNR, CDR2 FQNEAQ (reference sequence). The CDR3 runs to 16 residues. The DNA of the CDR3 is TGTGCCAGCAGCTTTTCAACTAGCGGGGCTACAGATACGCAGTATTTT. This codes for CASSFSTSGATDTQYF.

V usage is TRBV18 and J usage is TRBJ2-7; D is tentatively TRBD1 or TRBD2 (6 bases each). The V and J ends lost 0 bases and 2 bases respectively, with 11 bases between them. Germline loops: CDR1 KGHSH, CDR2 LQKENI. This CDR3 comprises 15 residues. This CDR3 is CASSPPGGLTYEQYF. CDR3 bases: TGTGCCAGCTCACCACCGGGGGGCCTAACCTACGAGCAGTACTTC.

The rearrangement uses TRBV6-6 and TRBJ1-1; 7 nucleotides line up with TRBD1. Germline V gene lookup returns CDR1 MNHNY and CDR2 SVGAGI (reference sequence). The length of the CDR3 is 14 residues. The ends lost 6 bases at V and 7 bases at J; junction bases unmatched: 11. The CDR3 DNA sequence: TGTGCCAGCAGGTCCAACAGGGGATTCAGTGAAGCTTTCTTT. This sequence encodes CASRSNRGFSEAFF.